The 14 T cell receptor beta chains given below trace back to one sample, sequenced in a study of blood T cell repertoires in COVID-19. Sequenced by immunoSEQ multiplex PCR; TCRdb stores in-frame clones only, minus some. The sample consists of roughly 110,000 clones, roughly 80% of them appearing once. Source material: peripheral blood. These TCRs come from a human donor in a cohort sampled during active COVID-19.

The chain is built from TRBV15 and TRBJ1-2; maybe TRBD1 (6 bases). This CDR3 spans 17 amino acids. Germline V gene sequence: CDR1 LNHNV, CDR2 YYDKDF (reference sequence). The V and J ends lost 5 bases and 5 bases respectively, with 24 bases between them. CDR3 DNA sequence: TGTGCCACCAGCTTCAGTCGCGCGGGGGCGGGCATTTATGGCTACACCTTC. Its translation: CATSFSRAGAGIYGYTF.

The rearrangement links TRBV4-1 to TRBJ2-7; D perhaps matches TRBD2 (5 bases). V was pared by 1 base and J by 2 bases, with 12 bases between. Germline CDR1 reads MGHRA; CDR2 reads YSYEKL. This CDR3 has 15 residues. The CDR3 sequence is CASSQGQRRPYEQYV. The CDR3, as DNA: TGCGCCAGCAGCCAAGGCCAGAGGAGGCCCTACGAGCAGTACGTC.

The DNA for the CDR3 is TGTGCCAGCAGCCTAGAAAGGACAGGGCCCTACGAGCAGTACTTC. This translates into CASSLERTGPYEQYF. The V call is TRBV7-9, the J call TRBJ2-7; the match to TRBD1 covers 8 bases. Germline CDR1 reads SEHNR; CDR2 reads FQNEAQ (reference sequence). Trimming removed 5 bases from V and 2 bases from J; junction bases left unmatched: 8. The CDR3 spans 15 residues. Combining the CDR3 with reference TRBV7-9 and TRBJ2-7 gives the whole variable domain DTGVSQNPRHKITKRGQNVTFRCDPISEHNRLYWYRQTLGQGPEFLTYFQNEAQLEKSRLLSDRFSAERPKGSFSTLEIQRTEQGDSAMYLCASSLERTGPYEQYFGPGTRLTVT.

The V call is TRBV21-1, the J call TRBJ1-5; the listed D gene, TRBD1, was not tested against the DNA. TRBV21-1 is noted as a pseudogene. The CDR3 contains 20 residues. As DNA, the CDR3 is TGTGCCAGCGGTGAACGGGGGGGGACAGGGAAGGTCCCGACAAAGCAGCCCCAGCATTTT. Amino acid sequence: CASGERGGTGKVPTKQPQHF.

The chain carries TRBV23-1 and TRBJ2-7; 11 positions agree with TRBD2. TRBV23-1 is an open reading frame, and its role is uncertain. The CDR3 has 16 amino acids. Trimming at V came to 8 bases and at J to 5 bases, leaving 14 bases not matched to a gene. The CDR3 here is CASPPMGLAGGDEQYV. In nucleotides, the CDR3 is TGCGCCAGCCCTCCTATGGGGCTAGCGGGAGGTGACGAGCAGTACGTC.

The chain employs TRBV5-4 and TRBJ2-1, with D maybe TRBD2 (6 bases). The CDR3 loop spans 15 amino acids. V lost 5 bases to trimming and J lost 4 bases, with 16 bases between them. Germline V lookup: CDR1 SGHNT, CDR2 YYREEE (reference sequence). The CDR3 DNA follows: TGTGCCAGCAGTCTAGGCGGGGCCTCTTACAATGAGCAGTTCTTC. Its protein product is CASSLGGASYNEQFF.

The chain recombines TRBV24-1 with TRBJ2-2; D perhaps matches TRBD2 (5 bases). This CDR3 contains 16 residues. V lost 2 bases and J lost 0, with 9 bases in between. Germline values: CDR1 KGHDR, CDR2 SFDVKD. DNA of the CDR3: TGTGCCACCAGTGATTACAGCGGACCGAACACCGGGGAGCTGTTTTTT. Translated: CATSDYSGPNTGELFF.

The V and J genes are TRBV18 and TRBJ2-2; D is ambiguous. Germline V gives CDR1 KGHSH, CDR2 LQKENI. V dropped 5 bases and J dropped 3 bases, with 13 bases sitting between them. This CDR3 comprises 15 residues. In DNA form, the CDR3 reads TGTGCCAGCTCAGCCTCGGCCCGGGACACCGGGGAGCTGTTTTTT. Translating it yields CASSASARDTGELFF.

This chain connects TRBV5-7 to TRBJ2-1; 8 positions match TRBD2. TRBV5-7 is flagged as an ORF with uncertain function. V trimming: 3 bases; J trimming: 2 bases; junction bases outside the gene matches: 4. The CDR3 runs 15 residues. CDR3 loop: CASSSGGLAYNEQFF. Here the CDR3 DNA reads TGTGCCAGCAGCTCGGGGGGACTAGCCTACAATGAGCAGTTCTTC.

J is TRBJ2-7 and V is TRBV23-1; D remains ambiguous. TRBV23-1 is recorded as an ORF, its role being uncertain. Trimming left V 3 bases short and J 3 bases short, with 12 bases between. The CDR3 loop spans 14 amino acids. The CDR3 nucleotides are TGCGCCAGCAGTCACCTCCGCGCGGACTACGAGCAGTACGTC. Its protein is CASSHLRADYEQYV.

CDR3 in DNA: TGTGCCAGCAGCTCAGGGACAGGGAGGGGTTCCTACAATGAGCAGTTCTTC. Protein product: CASSSGTGRGSYNEQFF. J is TRBJ2-1 and V is TRBV11-3; 9 nucleotides agree with TRBD1. Looked up from germline, CDR1 is SGHNT and CDR2 is YENEEA. The CDR3 sequence is 17 residues long. V gave up 4 bases and J gave up 1 base; unmatched junction bases: 8.

This clone occurred many times. V usage is TRBV13 and J usage is TRBJ2-7; 11 bases agree with TRBD2. V shed 3 bases, J shed 5 bases, and the junction held 9 bases outside the gene matches. Per germline, CDR1 PRHDT and CDR2 FYEKMQ (reference sequence). CDR3 size: 16 residues. The CDR3 region is CASSFLLAGGGHEQYF. In DNA, the CDR3 is TGTGCCAGCAGCTTCCTCTTAGCGGGAGGGGGCCACGAGCAGTACTTC.

This chain links TRBV16 with TRBJ2-1; 13 nucleotides line up with TRBD2. The CDR3 sequence is 16 residues long. V lost 0 bases, J lost 8 bases, and 4 bases stayed unmatched. In germline, CDR1 is KGHSY, CDR2 FQNENV. The CDR3 coding sequence is TGTGCCAGCAGCCAATCCAGGACTAGCGGGAGTTATGAGCAGTTCTTC. This gives the protein CASSQSRTSGSYEQFF.

This chain connects TRBV10-3 to TRBJ2-2, with 8 bases aligning to TRBD2. The CDR3 contains 13 residues. Trimming cost V 10 bases and J 7 bases; bases outside gene matches: 8. CDR1 ENHRY and CDR2 SYGVKD come from the germline V gene. In DNA, the CDR3 is TGTGCCACCGAGCGGGAGAGGGGCGGGGAGCTGTTTTTT. Protein product: CATERERGGELFF.